What follows describes a single TCR beta chain. This entry comes from a study of blood T cell repertoires in COVID-19. Study background: T cells, B-cell-depleted T cells, or PBMCs supplied cDNA or gDNA.

Participants were aged about 18 to 90 years, lived in 20 to 25 US areas, and enrolled virtually. Cohorts were determined from participant-reported clinical history. Sequenced by immunoSEQ multiplex PCR; TCRdb stores in-frame clones only, minus some. The table records about 160,000 clones, 65% to 85% of them present only once. V lost 0 bases and J lost 7; bases outside the gene matches: 11. This CDR3 contains 17 residues. Germline lookup yields CDR1 KGHSH and CDR2 LQKENI. Sequenced material: PBMCs or T cells enriched from blood (not recorded which). This TCR was sampled from a middle-aged woman with acute COVID-19. The rearrangement joins TRBV18 to TRBJ2-2; 7 bases are a match to TRBD1. The CDR3 sequence is CASSPPYGQGGGGELFF. As DNA, the CDR3 is TGTGCCAGCTCACCACCCTATGGCCAAGGGGGCGGCGGGGAGCTGTTTTTT. The full variable domain, its missing parts supplied by reference TRBV18 and TRBJ2-2, is NAGVMQNPRHLVRRRGQEARLRCSPMKGHSHVYWYRQLPEEGLKFMVYLQKENIIDESGMPKERFSAEFPKEGPSILRIQQVVRGDSAAYFCASSPPYGQGGGGELFFGEGSRLTVL.